These T cell receptor beta chains were read from a single sample in a study of cytomegalovirus exposure and HLA in healthy donors. Generated by immunoSEQ multiplex PCR, the TCRdb table keeps only in-frame clones and is missing some. There are under 150,000 clones in the sample; approximately 85% occur only once, and approximately 1.7% lies in the top ten. The material sequenced was PBMCs. The source is a boy between 10 and 17 years old in good health and CMV-seronegative. Both conserved end residues are part of each CDR3. A D gene is named only where the DNA matches it firmly. The listing skips clone size in some rows; elsewhere it reads once, few, many or a size class.

clone size | J gene | D gene | V gene | CDR3 protein | CDR3 DNA
- | TRBJ2-2 | - | TRBV6-5 | CASSYSASGELFF | TGTGCCAGCAGTTACTCGGCCTCTGGGGAGCTGTTTTTT
- | TRBJ1-4 | - | TRBV4-3 | CASSQGGEGWEKLFF | TGCGCCAGCAGCCAAGGAGGCGAGGGTTGGGAAAAACTGTTTTTT
- | TRBJ2-7 | TRBD1 | TRBV19 | CASSIGRTGESQQYF | TGTGCCAGTAGTATTGGTAGGACAGGGGAATCCCAGCAGTACTTC
- | TRBJ2-7 | TRBD1 | TRBV19 | CASSIGTGQDEQYF | TGTGCCAGTAGTATTGGGACAGGGCAGGACGAGCAGTACTTC
few | TRBJ1-4 | - | TRBV6-1 | CASSDVHKGTEKLFF | TGTGCCAGCAGTGACGTGCATAAGGGGACAGAAAAACTGTTTTTT
- | TRBJ1-5 | - | TRBV7-9 | CSSSLGGGNQPQHF | TGTTCCAGCAGCTTAGGGGGGGGCAATCAGCCCCAGCATTTT
- | TRBJ1-4 | TRBD1 | TRBV14 | CASSQETRTGGFEKLFF | TGTGCCAGCAGCCAAGAAACCAGGACAGGGGGTTTTGAAAAACTGTTTTTT
- | TRBJ1-1 | TRBD1 | TRBV5-4 | CASSQRQGVDTEAFF | TGTGCCAGCAGCCAAAGACAGGGAGTAGACACTGAAGCTTTCTTT
- | TRBJ2-7 | - | TRBV4-3 | CASSQGGAYEQYF | TGCGCCAGCAGCCAAGGGGGGGCCTACGAGCAGTACTTC
- | TRBJ1-2 | - | TRBV7-2 | CASTLSRSNYGYTF | TGTGCCAGCACCCTTAGTAGATCGAACTATGGCTACACCTTC
- | TRBJ1-1 | - | TRBV7-2 | CASSESTPNTEAFF | TGTGCCAGCAGCGAATCAACACCGAACACTGAAGCTTTCTTT
- | TRBJ2-1 | - | TRBV27 | CASSLSGGTYNEQFF | TGTGCCAGCAGTTTATCCGGGGGAACCTACAATGAGCAGTTCTTC
few | TRBJ2-7 | - | TRBV6-5 | CASSPYRQGTYEQYF | TGTGCCAGCAGTCCCTACAGGCAGGGGACCTACGAGCAGTACTTC
- | TRBJ1-5 | - | TRBV15 | CATSRDAGIGGNQPQHF | TGTGCCACCAGCAGAGATGCGGGCATTGGCGGCAATCAGCCCCAGCATTTT
- | TRBJ2-7 | TRBD2 | TRBV7-6 | CASSLSKGGSSYEQYF | TGTGCCAGCAGCTTATCGAAGGGCGGGAGCTCCTACGAGCAGTACTTC
- | TRBJ1-1 | - | TRBV7-2 | CASRLSGTFTEAFF | TGTGCCAGCAGACTATCCGGGACTTTCACTGAAGCTTTCTTT
- | TRBJ1-4 | TRBD1 | TRBV25-1 | CASSKGTDATNEKLFF | TGTGCCAGCAGTAAGGGGACAGATGCAACTAATGAAAAACTGTTTTTT
- | TRBJ1-1 | TRBD1 | TRBV4-2 | CASSSTGVETEAFF | TGTGCCAGCAGCTCTACAGGGGTCGAGACTGAAGCTTTCTTT
- | TRBJ2-5 | - | TRBV5-1 | CASSLSQVVGETQYF | TGCGCCAGCAGCTTGAGCCAGGTAGTTGGAGAGACCCAGTACTTC
- | TRBJ2-2 | - | TRBV6-5 | CASSLTQTNTGELFF | TGTGCCAGCAGTTTAACTCAAACGAACACCGGGGAGCTGTTTTTT